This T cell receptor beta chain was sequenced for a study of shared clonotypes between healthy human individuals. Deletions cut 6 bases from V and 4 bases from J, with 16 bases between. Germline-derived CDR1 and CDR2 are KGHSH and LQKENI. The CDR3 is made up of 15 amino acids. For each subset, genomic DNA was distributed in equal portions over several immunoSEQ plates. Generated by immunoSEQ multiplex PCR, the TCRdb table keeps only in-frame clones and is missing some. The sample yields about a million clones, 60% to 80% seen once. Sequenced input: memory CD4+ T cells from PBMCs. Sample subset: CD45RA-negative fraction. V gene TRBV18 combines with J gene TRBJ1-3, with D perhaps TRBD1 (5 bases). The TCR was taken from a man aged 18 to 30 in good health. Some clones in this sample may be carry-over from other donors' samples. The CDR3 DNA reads TGTGCCAGCTCCTCATCGGACAAGGTCGGAAACACCATATATTTT. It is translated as CASSSSDKVGNTIYF.